This T cell receptor (beta chain) was recorded in a study of blood T cells in healthy people across ages. General study points: Strongly correlated with naive T cell percentage was TCR beta diversity. Roughly linearly, TCR beta diversity per million T cells fell as age increased.

With each sample, at least 5.5 micrograms of total RNA were extracted. This CDR3 has 12 residues. V shed 2 bases and J shed 6 bases, with 5 bases lying between them. Germline V gene sequence: CDR1 WNHNN, CDR2 SYGVQD (reference sequence). The count of this clonotype is one. Its antigen is not known. Alongside a J-beta primer mix, a sample-barcoded 5' primer served in a second PCR lasting roughly 6 to 12 cycles. Every cDNA was tagged by a template-switch adaptor with 12 random nucleotides. TCRdb itself ran the 5' RACE reads through MiXCR, one entry per CDR3 protein. The sample gives roughly 1,500,000 distinct CDR3 sequences, approximately 42% of which show up once; under 8% is in the top ten.

The clonotype originates from a woman aged 18-29 years in good health. Sample: blood. J is TRBJ2-1 and V is TRBV10-1; D unresolved. DNA for the CDR3: TGCGCCAGCAGTGAGCCGAGCAATGAGCAGTTCTTC. The encoded protein is CASSEPSNEQFF.